This T cell receptor (beta chain) was profiled in a study of graft-versus-host responses after intestinal transplantation. Whole-study context: Every transplant recipient was induced with anti-thymocyte globulin, then maintained on tacrolimus and steroids for about three years. Study conclusions and caveats: Early post-transplant declines in HvG were associated with peak levels of circulating GvH clones. Graft-donor T cell macrochimerism coincided with high graft-versus-host to host-versus-graft clonal ratios in allografts.

The CDR3 has 14 amino acids. The germline V and J ends were trimmed by 5 bases and 6 bases, with 13 bases remaining between them. Germline V gives CDR1 MDHEN, CDR2 SYDVKM. A remark on this clone: The antigen is not known.

Only in-frame clones appear in the TCRdb table, and some are missing; sequencing was by immunoSEQ multiplex PCR. This sample yields approximately 77,000 clones, of which approximately 92% are seen a single time; 0.69% belongs to the top ten. The rearrangement uses TRBV28 and TRBJ2-2, with a possible D match to TRBD1 (6 bases). This clonotype was obtained from a human patient who received an intestinal transplant, so some T cells may come from the graft donor. Sequencing was performed on PBMCs, taken 98 days after intestinal transplantation. The CDR3 protein is CASSQEQGPGELFF. The CDR3 DNA reads TGTGCCAGCAGTCAAGAACAGGGCCCCGGGGAGCTGTTTTTT.